This T cell receptor (beta chain) stems from a study of blood T cells in healthy people across ages. Whole-study context: About one barcoded beta molecule per two T cells was the capture yield of template switching.

The authors ran a second PCR of 7 to 11 cycles using a sample-barcoded 5' primer and a J-beta primer mix. TCRdb processed the 5' RACE reads anew with MiXCR; each CDR3 protein has one entry. The table shows under 2,000,000 distinct CDR3 sequences, with around half occurring only once. The CDR3 runs to 19 residues. Between the trimmed V and J ends, which lost 2 bases and 10 bases, there was a span of 30 bases. This clonotype has just a few counts. Its antigen is as yet unknown. Study conclusions and caveats: Long-lived and aged donors differed, with more naive CD4+ cells and higher diversity in the long-lived.

Healthy individuals of Caucasian origin from Russia, aged about 6 to 95, served as donors. RNA extraction gave at least 5 micrograms of total RNA per sample. The TCR was taken from a woman in her forties in good health. Sequencing used blood. The chain carries TRBV12-3 or TRBV12-4 and TRBJ2-1, with a tentative D call TRBD1 (6 bases). This chain's CDR3 is CASSLLGGEGTDEPWEQFF. CDR3 in DNA: TGTGCCAGCAGTTTACTTGGGGGCGAGGGGACGGACGAACCATGGGAGCAGTTCTTC.